This T cell receptor beta chain emerged from a study of blood T cell repertoires in COVID-19. The V segment lost 6 bases and the J segment 5 bases; nucleotides outside the gene matches: 12. CDR1 and CDR2 (germline): SNHLY, FYNNEI. The CDR3 totals 15 residues. Clones were sequenced by immunoSEQ multiplex PCR, and TCRdb holds only the in-frame ones, with some missing. This sample has over 150,000 clones, with 70% to 90% found just once. Sequenced sample: peripheral blood. This sequence was found in a man aged 50 to 60 with active or convalescent COVID-19. This chain connects TRBV2 to TRBJ2-5; 7 bases agree with TRBD1. DNA of the CDR3: TGTGCCAGCAGCCCCACCCAGACAGGGTTCGAGACCCAGTACTTC. This encodes CASSPTQTGFETQYF.